The TCR beta chain described here comes from a study of persistence of HIV-infected CD4 T cells. Turning to the study itself: Isolated cells were CMV- and HIV-1 Gag-responding CD4+ T cells. Blood samples, up to 180 mL, came from multiple time points, except two leukapheresis donors sampled once. Whole-study findings and limits: Antigen-responding cells were enriched for degenerate expanded CDR3beta sequences.

The immunoSEQ assay was version 4, run in survey mode. Data came from immunoSEQ multiplex PCR; TCRdb stores just in-frame clones and leaves some out. The sample contains around 60,000 clones, under 80% of which appear only once. Cells were stimulated with overlapping HIV-1 Gag 15-mer peptides. CD40L/CD69 double-negative CD45RO-high memory CD4+ T cells were collected. Donors had CD4+ T cell counts above 400 cells/uL and were CMV-seropositive. Note on this clone: Its antigen is still unknown.

Trimming removed 3 bases from V and 11 bases from J, with 22 bases in between. This CDR3 contains 15 residues. Germline loops: CDR1 SGHTA, CDR2 FQGNSA. The sample was CD4+ T cells sorted from PBMCs after roughly 19-hour stimulation, taken from a patient who received antiretroviral therapy. J is TRBJ1-1 and V is TRBV7-2; perhaps TRBD1 as D (6 bases). The receptor's source is an adult man with HIV who was CMV-seropositive. The CDR3 reads CASSFGGGGHLEAFF. In DNA form, the CDR3 reads TGTGCCAGCAGCTTCGGAGGGGGAGGGCATCTGGAGGCTTTCTTT.